The clone carrying this T cell receptor (beta chain) has more than one count but fewer than ten. This entry belongs to a study of radiotherapy plus CTLA-4 blockade in lung cancer. The protocol was immunoSEQ multiplex PCR, while the TCRdb copy is restricted to in-frame clones and leaves out a portion. The profile covers some 38,000 clones, with roughly 77% appearing a single time and about 8.9% taken by the ten largest. V was pared by 3 bases and J by 6 bases, with 11 bases between. The CDR3 runs 13 residues. Looked up from germline, CDR1 is ENHRY and CDR2 is SYGVKD. The sample in question was peripheral blood, obtained from a patient treated with radiotherapy plus ipilimumab. The chain combines TRBV10-3 with TRBJ1-1; a possible D gene is TRBD1 (5 bases). The receptor comes from a human donor with non-small cell lung cancer who had stable disease on radiotherapy plus ipilimumab. In DNA, the CDR3 is TGTGCCATCAGTGAAGGCAGGGAGGCTGAAGCTTTCTTT. Translated: CAISEGREAEAFF.